This TCR beta chain was identified in a study of cytomegalovirus exposure and HLA in healthy donors. Study-wide points: Accurate predictions that matched the HLA-A and HLA-B alleles of most subjects were reportedly made from TCR beta sequences. Versus the roughly 700-donor mean, an Asian-associated ancestry cluster reportedly showed fewer N-insertions in a later analysis.

PCR was performed using 60 Vbeta and 13 Jbeta primers. TCRdb keeps only in-frame clones here, not all; method: immunoSEQ multiplex PCR. The profile shows some 220,000 clones, 77% of them singletons. The germline V and J ends were trimmed by 7 bases and 2 bases, with 11 bases remaining between them. There are 13 residues in the CDR3. Per the germline V gene, CDR1 is SEHNR and CDR2 is FQNEAQ (reference sequence). A word on this clone: Its antigen is still unknown.

This receptor was identified in a woman between 55 and 75 years old in good health and CMV-seropositive. The chain employs TRBV7-9 and TRBJ1-1; D might be TRBD1 (5 bases). The sequenced sample was PBMCs. In nucleotides, the CDR3 is TGTGCCAGCAAAGTGGGGGGAAACACTGAAGCTTTCTTT. Translating it yields CASKVGGNTEAFF.